The clone carrying this T cell receptor beta chain was detected a few times. As processed by the authors: Reference gene primer amplification yielded estimated nucleated cell counts. Sequenced by immunoSEQ multiplex PCR; TCRdb stores in-frame clones only, minus some. From that table come the V and J calls and clone size; the DNA was used to work out D and trimming. The sample lists 300,000 to 400,000 clones, about 87% occurring once. The data were obtained in a study of blood T cell repertoires in COVID-19. The CDR3 consists of 16 residues. In germline, CDR1 is MDHEN, CDR2 SYDVKM. V shed 6 bases and J shed 5 bases, with 22 bases lying between them. Seattle's cohort entered during active infection and was followed longitudinally.

The receptor's source is a woman in her sixties or seventies with COVID-19, enrolled during active disease. The rearrangement links TRBV28 to TRBJ2-5, with D maybe TRBD2 (7 bases). Sequencing was done on a sample of peripheral blood. CDR3 nucleotide sequence: TGTGCCAGCAGCCTTAGCGGTGGGCGGGGGCGTGAGACCCAGTACTTC. It translates to CASSLSGGRGRETQYF. Combining the CDR3 with reference TRBV28 and TRBJ2-5 gives the whole variable domain DVKVTQSSRYLVKRTGEKVFLECVQDMDHENMFWYRQDPGLGLRLIYFSYDVKMKEKGDIPEGYSVSREKKERFSLILESASTNQTSMYLCASSLSGGRGRETQYFGPGTRLLVL.